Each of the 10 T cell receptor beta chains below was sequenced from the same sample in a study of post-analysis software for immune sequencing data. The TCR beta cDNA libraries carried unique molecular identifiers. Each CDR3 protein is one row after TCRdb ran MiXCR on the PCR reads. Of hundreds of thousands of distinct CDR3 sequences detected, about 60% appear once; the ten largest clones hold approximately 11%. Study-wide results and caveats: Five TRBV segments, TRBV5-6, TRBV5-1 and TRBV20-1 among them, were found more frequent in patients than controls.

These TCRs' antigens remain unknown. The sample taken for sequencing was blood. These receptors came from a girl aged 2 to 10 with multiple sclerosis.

The CDR3 protein is CASRILAGDTGELFF. CDR3 nucleotides: TGTGCCAGCAGGATCCTGGCCGGGGACACCGGGGAGCTGTTTTTT. This chain links TRBV6-2 or TRBV6-3 with TRBJ2-2; D possibly corresponds to TRBD2 (5 bases). V was trimmed by 6 bases and J by 3 bases, leaving 14 bases between them. This CDR3 is built from 15 residues. Per the germline V gene, CDR1 is MNHEY and CDR2 is SVGEGT.

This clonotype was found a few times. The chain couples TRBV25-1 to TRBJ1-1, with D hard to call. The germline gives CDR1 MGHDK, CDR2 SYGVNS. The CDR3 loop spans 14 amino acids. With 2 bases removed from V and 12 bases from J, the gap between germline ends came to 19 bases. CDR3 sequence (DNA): TGTGCCAGCAGTGAAGAACCCAGCCCATACCCAACTTTCTTT. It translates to CASSEEPSPYPTFF.

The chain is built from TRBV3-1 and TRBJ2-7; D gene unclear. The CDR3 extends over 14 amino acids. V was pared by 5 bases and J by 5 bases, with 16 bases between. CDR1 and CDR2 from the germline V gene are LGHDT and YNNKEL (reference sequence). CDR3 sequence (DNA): TGTGCCAGCAGCGTGGCCAGCGATGGCCACGAGCAGTACTTC. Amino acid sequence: CASSVASDGHEQYF.

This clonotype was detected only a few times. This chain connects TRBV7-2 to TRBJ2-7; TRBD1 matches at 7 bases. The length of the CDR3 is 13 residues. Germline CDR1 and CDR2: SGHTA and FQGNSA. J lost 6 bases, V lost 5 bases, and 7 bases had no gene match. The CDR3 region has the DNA TGTGCCAGCAGCACAAGACAGGGCCGCGAGCAGTACTTC. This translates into CASSTRQGREQYF.

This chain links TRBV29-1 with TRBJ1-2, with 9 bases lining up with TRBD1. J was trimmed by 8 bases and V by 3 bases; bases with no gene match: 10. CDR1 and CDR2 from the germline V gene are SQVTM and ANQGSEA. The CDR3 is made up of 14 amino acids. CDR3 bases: TGCAGCGTTGATCAGGTTACAGGGGGCCTGGGCTACACCTTC. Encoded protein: CSVDQVTGGLGYTF.

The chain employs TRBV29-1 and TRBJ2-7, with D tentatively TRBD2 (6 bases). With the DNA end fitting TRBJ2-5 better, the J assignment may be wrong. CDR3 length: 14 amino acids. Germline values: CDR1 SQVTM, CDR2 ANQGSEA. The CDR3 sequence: CSVVSPGRGETQYF. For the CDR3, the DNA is TGCAGCGTTGTCAGTCCAGGGCGGGGAGAGACCCAGTACTTC.

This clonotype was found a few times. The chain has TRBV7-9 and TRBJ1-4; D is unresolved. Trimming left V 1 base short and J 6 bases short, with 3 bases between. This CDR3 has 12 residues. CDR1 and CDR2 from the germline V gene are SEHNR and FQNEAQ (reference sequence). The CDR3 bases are TGTGCCAGCAGCTTAGGGGATGAAAAACTGTTTTTT. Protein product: CASSLGDEKLFF.

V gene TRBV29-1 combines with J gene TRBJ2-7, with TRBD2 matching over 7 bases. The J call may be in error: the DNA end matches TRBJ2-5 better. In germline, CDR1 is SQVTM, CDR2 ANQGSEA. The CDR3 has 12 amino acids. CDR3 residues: CSVEASGETQYF. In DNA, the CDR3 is TGCAGCGTTGAGGCTAGCGGAGAGACCCAGTACTTC.

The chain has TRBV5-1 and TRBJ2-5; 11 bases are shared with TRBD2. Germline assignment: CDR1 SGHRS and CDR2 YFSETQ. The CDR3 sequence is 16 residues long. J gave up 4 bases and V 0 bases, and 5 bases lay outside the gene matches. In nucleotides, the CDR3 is TGCGCCAGCAGCTTGGTACTAGCGGGGGTCCGAGAGACCCAGTACTTC. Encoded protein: CASSLVLAGVRETQYF.

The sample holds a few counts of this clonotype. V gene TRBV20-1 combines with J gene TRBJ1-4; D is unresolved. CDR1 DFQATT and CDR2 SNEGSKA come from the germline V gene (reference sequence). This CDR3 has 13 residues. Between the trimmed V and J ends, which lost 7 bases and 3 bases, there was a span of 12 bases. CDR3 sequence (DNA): TGCAGTGTTGCCCCGGGATCTAATGAAAAACTGTTTTTT. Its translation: CSVAPGSNEKLFF.